These 32 T cell receptor beta chains share one sample of origin, sequenced in a study of PD-1 blockade in classical Hodgkin lymphoma. Some clones are missing from TCRdb's copy, which holds only in-frame ones; the method was immunoSEQ multiplex PCR. The table shows 75,000 to 95,000 clones, with over 80% occurring only once. Regarding time point: cycle 4 day 1 (C4D1), after five to seven weeks of nivolumab. Every single patient, without exception, relapsed after autologous stem cell transplantation, and brentuximab vedotin exposure varied. The starting material was peripheral blood mononuclear cells (PBMCs), obtained before the fourth cycle of nivolumab. The receptors here all came from a human donor with classical Hodgkin lymphoma.

This chain joins TRBV2 and TRBJ2-7; D gene uncertain. The CDR3 is made up of 15 amino acids. Deletions cut 6 bases from V and 2 bases from J, with 17 bases between. CDR1 is SNHLY, CDR2 FYNNEI, per germline. CDR3 DNA: TGTGCCAGCAGGGATCTAGTCGACCGGCCCTACGAGCAGTACTTC. Its translation: CASRDLVDRPYEQYF.

The chain is built from TRBV10-3 and TRBJ2-1, with D possibly TRBD2 on 5 matching bases. CDR1 ENHRY and CDR2 SYGVKD come from the germline V gene. This CDR3 is 15 amino acids long. Trimming cost V 6 bases and J 8 bases, with 20 bases left between them. CDR3 sequence (DNA): TGTGCCATCAGGGACGGGTCGGGATTAAGGGATGAGCAGTTCTTC. The encoded protein is CAIRDGSGLRDEQFF.

The V and J genes are TRBV5-1 and TRBJ1-1, with D perhaps matching TRBD1 (5 bases). Trimming stripped 5 bases from V and 1 base from J, with 12 bases between. This CDR3 has 14 amino acids. CDR1 SGHRS and CDR2 YFSETQ come from the germline V gene. CDR3 sequence (DNA): TGCGCCAGCAGACTAGGGGATCCGAACACTGAAGCTTTCTTT. This encodes CASRLGDPNTEAFF.

This chain uses TRBV10-3 with TRBJ2-3; the match to TRBD1 covers 7 bases. The length of the CDR3 is 14 residues. The V segment lost 6 bases and the J segment 2 bases; nucleotides outside the gene matches: 5. Germline CDR1 ENHRY, CDR2 SYGVKD. The CDR3 is CAIRGTGATDTQYF. CDR3 DNA: TGTGCCATCAGGGGAACAGGGGCCACAGATACGCAGTATTTT.

The rearrangement uses TRBV30 and TRBJ1-1; weak D call: TRBD1 (5 bases). Between the trimmed V and J ends, which lost 5 bases and 1 base, there was a span of 14 bases. The CDR3 loop spans 14 amino acids. Germline values: CDR1 GTSNPN, CDR2 SVGIG (reference sequence). The CDR3 here is CAWSPVGGNTEAFF. DNA of the CDR3: TGTGCCTGGTCCCCAGTGGGGGGGAACACTGAAGCTTTCTTT.

The gene calls are TRBV10-3 and TRBJ2-7; D is unclear. Between the trimmed V and J ends, which lost 10 bases and 0 bases, there was a span of 13 bases. Germline V lookup: CDR1 ENHRY, CDR2 SYGVKD. The CDR3 extends over 13 amino acids. The CDR3 DNA sequence: TGTGCCACCACTAAGGGTAGCTCCTACGAGCAGTACTTC. Encoded protein: CATTKGSSYEQYF.

This clone occurred a few times. This sequence joins TRBV30 and TRBJ1-1; a weak D match, TRBD1 (6 bases). The CDR3 is made up of 13 amino acids. CDR1 and CDR2 (germline): GTSNPN, SVGIG (reference sequence). Trimming left V 2 bases short and J 5 bases short, with 12 bases between. In nucleotides, the CDR3 is TGTGCCTGGAGTCGACAGGTTGAAACTGAAGCTTTCTTT. It translates to CAWSRQVETEAFF.

V gene TRBV5-1 combines with J gene TRBJ2-3; 7 nucleotides align to TRBD2. Germline loops: CDR1 SGHRS, CDR2 YFSETQ. The junction had 7 bases not matched to a gene; V was cut back by 4 bases and J by 5 bases. This CDR3 is 14 amino acids long. In DNA form, the CDR3 reads TGCGCCAGCAGCGGTGGCTCGGGAGGAGATACGCAGTATTTT. Its translation is CASSGGSGGDTQYF.

The chain uses TRBV28 and TRBJ1-5; 8 bases fit TRBD1. CDR1 is MDHEN and CDR2 is SYDVKM in the germline V gene. Trimming cost V 6 bases and J 11 bases; bases outside gene matches: 15. CDR3 length: 15 residues. The CDR3 protein is CASSRRQGPNSAQHF. CDR3 in DNA: TGTGCCAGCAGCCGAAGACAGGGGCCGAATTCAGCCCAGCATTTT. The full variable domain, completed using reference TRBV28 and TRBJ1-5, is DVKVTQSSRYLVKRTGEKVFLECVQDMDHENMFWYRQDPGLGLRLIYFSYDVKMKEKGDIPEGYSVSREKKERFSLILESASTNQTSMYLCASSRRQGPNSAQHFGDGTRLSIL.

The chain links TRBV10-3 to TRBJ2-3; the D gene is possibly TRBD1 (6 bases). The V gene's germline CDR1 is ENHRY and CDR2 SYGVKD. Trimming stripped 8 bases from V and 0 bases from J, with 15 bases between. This CDR3 has 15 residues. CDR3 residues: CAIARTASSTDTQYF. The CDR3 coding sequence is TGTGCCATCGCCCGGACAGCTTCTAGCACAGATACGCAGTATTTT.

The rearrangement joins TRBV6-1 to TRBJ1-5; the D is unclear. Deletions cut 4 bases from V and 4 bases from J, with 2 bases between. This CDR3 has 11 residues. Germline lookup yields CDR1 MNHNS and CDR2 SASEGT. This CDR3 reads CASSGNQPQHF. CDR3 nucleotides: TGTGCCAGCAGTGGAAATCAGCCCCAGCATTTT.

V gene TRBV13 combines with J gene TRBJ2-3; D is possibly TRBD2 (5 bases). Germline CDR1 PRHDT, CDR2 FYEKMQ (reference sequence). There are 13 residues in the CDR3. V dropped 8 bases and J dropped 4 bases, with 13 bases sitting between them. The CDR3 loop is CASRWAGADTQYF. The CDR3 region has the DNA TGTGCCAGCCGGTGGGCCGGGGCAGATACGCAGTATTTT.

This sequence joins TRBV5-1 and TRBJ2-7, with D hard to call. Germline values: CDR1 SGHRS, CDR2 YFSETQ. With 0 bases removed from V and 5 bases from J, the gap between germline ends came to 9 bases. The CDR3 has 13 amino acids. The CDR3 nucleotides read TGCGCCAGCAGCTTGGACGGACGGAACGAGCAGTACTTC. Its translation: CASSLDGRNEQYF.

V usage is TRBV28 and J usage is TRBJ2-1; D is perhaps TRBD2 (5 bases). Germline lookup yields CDR1 MDHEN and CDR2 SYDVKM. The CDR3 spans 19 residues. Trimming removed 2 bases at V and 5 bases at J, with 25 bases between. The CDR3 loop reads CASSLSHNWVGVRDNEQFF. CDR3 nucleotides: TGTGCCAGCAGTTTAAGCCACAATTGGGTGGGAGTTAGGGACAATGAGCAGTTCTTC.

This chain connects TRBV11-1 to TRBJ2-2, with a tentative D call TRBD1 (6 bases). Germline V gene data show CDR1 as SGHAT and CDR2 as FQDESV (reference sequence). V lost 5 bases and J 2 bases, leaving 12 bases between the germline ends. The CDR3 loop spans 15 amino acids. CDR3 sequence reads: CASSPGTPNTGELFF. The CDR3 bases are TGTGCCAGCAGCCCAGGGACACCAAACACCGGGGAGCTGTTTTTT.

This clone was detected only once. V is TRBV27 and J is TRBJ1-5; D might be TRBD1 (5 bases). The V end was cut by 7 bases, the J end by 9 bases, with 19 bases between. Germline assignment: CDR1 MNHEY and CDR2 SMNVEV (reference sequence). The CDR3 extends over 14 amino acids. CDR3 amino acids: CASTRSAGTWPQHF. The CDR3 nucleotides read TGTGCCAGCACCAGATCGGCAGGGACGTGGCCCCAGCATTTT.

The chain carries TRBV10-3 and TRBJ2-1, with a weak D call TRBD2 (5 bases). The germline V gene encodes CDR1 ENHRY and CDR2 SYGVKD. The CDR3 spans 20 residues. V lost 0 bases and J lost 0, with 21 bases in between. CDR3 loop: CAISESPPFGVLSSYNEQFF. CDR3 bases: TGTGCCATCAGTGAGTCCCCCCCGTTCGGGGTTCTGAGCTCCTACAATGAGCAGTTCTTC.

The V gene is TRBV9, the J gene TRBJ1-1; no definite D call. Germline lookup yields CDR1 SGDLS and CDR2 YYNGEE. The CDR3 has 14 residues. V lost 0 bases and J lost 0, with 6 bases in between. The CDR3 protein is CASSVDSMNTEAFF. The CDR3 nucleotides are TGTGCCAGCAGCGTAGACTCCATGAACACTGAAGCTTTCTTT.

A single count supports this clone. Here the CDR3 reads CASSIDLAVKNYGYTF. The CDR3 nucleotides are TGTGCCAGTAGTATAGATCTGGCAGTGAAGAACTATGGCTACACCTTC. V is TRBV19 and J is TRBJ1-2; D is uncertain. Deletions cut 0 bases from V and 2 bases from J, with 13 bases between. Germline assignment: CDR1 LNHDA and CDR2 SQIVND (reference sequence). CDR3 length equals 16 residues.

This chain joins TRBV28 and TRBJ1-5; perhaps TRBD1 as D (6 bases). Germline CDR1 reads MDHEN; CDR2 reads SYDVKM. The CDR3 sequence is 19 residues long. Trimming took off 6 bases at V and 2 bases at J, with 26 bases between the two ends. DNA for the CDR3: TGTGCCAGCAGCTACTACTACAGGGTTAATGGGATAGGCAATCAGCCCCAGCATTTT. As protein: CASSYYYRVNGIGNQPQHF.

On this clone itself: The junction departs from the called germline gene at one end, perhaps through a read error. V is TRBV9 and J is TRBJ2-3; D not certain. The CDR3 totals 16 residues. Per germline, CDR1 SGDLS and CDR2 YYNGEE. The CDR3 region has the DNA TGTGCCAGCAGCGTAGCGGCCCGAATAAGCACAAATACGCAGTATTTT. Translating it yields CASSVAARISTNTQYF.

V usage is TRBV4-2 and J usage is TRBJ1-5; unclear D gene. The CDR3 loop spans 15 amino acids. Germline V gene data show CDR1 as LGHNA and CDR2 as YNFKEQ. Trimming shortened V by 4 bases and J by 0 bases, and 10 bases separated the two germline ends. The CDR3 DNA is TGTGCCAGCAGCCCCAGCCAGTATAGCAATCAGCCCCAGCATTTT. Translation: CASSPSQYSNQPQHF.

V is TRBV28 and J is TRBJ1-5; D is unresolved. V lost 8 bases and J 4 bases, leaving 12 bases between the germline ends. Germline values: CDR1 MDHEN, CDR2 SYDVKM. CDR3 size: 13 residues. Written as DNA, the CDR3 is TGTGCCAGCGAGGACTATCGGAATCAGCCCCAGCATTTT. Translating it yields CASEDYRNQPQHF.

The rearrangement joins TRBV5-1 to TRBJ2-3; D remains unclear. Germline loops: CDR1 SGHRS, CDR2 YFSETQ. CDR3 length: 16 residues. The V end lost 0 bases, the J end lost 2 bases, and 13 bases lay between the germline ends. The CDR3 protein is CASSLVNGQDTDTQYF. CDR3 sequence (DNA): TGCGCCAGCAGCTTGGTAAATGGCCAGGACACAGATACGCAGTATTTT.

This rearrangement joins TRBV7-3 to TRBJ2-2, with 11 bases matching TRBD1. The junction had 6 bases not matched to a gene; V was cut back by 2 bases and J by 10 bases. This CDR3 comprises 15 residues. The germline gives CDR1 SGHTA, CDR2 FQGTGA. CDR3 bases: TGTGCCAGCAGCTTAGGGACAGGGGGAATGGAGGAGCTGTTTTTT. Translating it yields CASSLGTGGMEELFF.

This chain uses TRBV15 with TRBJ1-5; the D is unclear. V shed 1 base and J shed 6 bases, with 7 bases lying between them. Germline CDR1 and CDR2: LNHNV and YYDKDF (reference sequence). CDR3 length: 13 residues. This CDR3 is CATSRATAQPQHF. The CDR3 region has the DNA TGTGCCACCAGCAGAGCAACAGCTCAGCCCCAGCATTTT.

The V gene is TRBV7-3, the J gene TRBJ2-2; no clear D. The V end was cut by 5 bases, the J end by 4 bases, with 11 bases between. The CDR3 has 14 amino acids. The germline V gene encodes CDR1 SGHTA and CDR2 FQGTGA. The CDR3 DNA reads as TGTGCCAGCAGCGAGACTCCTATCACCGGGGAGCTGTTTTTT. It translates to CASSETPITGELFF.

In this sample, this clone turned up once. The rearrangement joins TRBV2 to TRBJ1-5, with D perhaps TRBD1 (5 bases). There are 15 residues in the CDR3. Germline V gives CDR1 SNHLY, CDR2 FYNNEI. V was clipped by 6 bases and J by 1 base, with 13 bases between them. CDR3 protein: CASRVNRISNQPQHF. The CDR3 bases are TGTGCCAGCAGGGTCAACAGGATCAGCAATCAGCCCCAGCATTTT.

The genes are TRBV5-1 and TRBJ2-1; 9 bases are a match to TRBD2. Germline V gene data show CDR1 as SGHRS and CDR2 as YFSETQ. The V gene end was trimmed by 6 bases and the J gene end by 5 bases; junction bases not matched to a gene: 12. The CDR3 contains 16 residues. CDR3 residues: CASTLSPASGNNEQFF. For the CDR3, the DNA is TGCGCCAGCACACTCTCGCCGGCTAGCGGGAACAATGAGCAGTTCTTC.

The V gene is TRBV5-8, the J gene TRBJ1-2; D might be TRBD1 (6 bases). The V gene's germline CDR1 is SGHTS and CDR2 YDEGEE. Trimming removed 4 bases at V and 4 bases at J, with 23 bases between. The CDR3 runs to 17 residues. Here the CDR3 DNA reads TGTGCCAGCAGCCGATTCGCATCACAGGGACGGGGCTATGGCTACACCTTC. Protein sequence: CASSRFASQGRGYGYTF.

The DNA of the CDR3 is TGTGCCAGCAGTACCCTAGGACAGACCTACGAGCAGTACTTC. Translated, it gives CASSTLGQTYEQYF. The V and J genes are TRBV7-9 and TRBJ2-7, with a weak D call TRBD1 (6 bases). The V end was cut by 6 bases, the J end by 2 bases, with 14 bases between. This CDR3 has 14 amino acids. Germline-derived CDR1 and CDR2 are SEHNR and FQNEAQ (reference sequence).

The rearrangement links TRBV10-3 to TRBJ2-5, with TRBD2 matching 10 bases. The CDR3 has 15 residues. Germline V CDR1 and CDR2: ENHRY, SYGVKD. The V and J ends lost 7 bases and 5 bases, in that order; junction bases with no gene match: 10. The CDR3 here is CAINQQREGPETQYF. CDR3 nucleotide sequence: TGTGCCATCAATCAACAGCGGGAGGGCCCGGAGACCCAGTACTTC.